A single sample is the source of the 29 T cell receptor beta chains below, sequenced in a study of T cell responses to AZD1222 COVID-19 vaccine. Some clones are missing from TCRdb's copy, which holds only in-frame ones; the method was immunoSEQ multiplex PCR. The table records around 95,000 clones, 87% of them present only once. Sequencing was performed on peripheral blood, taken on day 0 of AZD1222 vaccination. All receptors come from an adult in good health.

In this sample, this clone turned up a few times. The chain combines TRBV7-9 with TRBJ2-7; D is unclear. Germline CDR1 and CDR2: SEHNR and FQNEAQ (reference sequence). CDR3 length: 13 residues. Trimming shortened V by 4 bases and J by 8 bases, and 15 bases separated the two germline ends. The CDR3 nucleotides read TGTGCCAGCAGCTCTCTCTTCTTAGGACAGCAGTACTTC. Translation gives CASSSLFLGQQYF.

This chain uses TRBV5-1 with TRBJ2-5; 7 bases are shared with TRBD2. CDR3 size: 16 residues. Germline V gene lookup returns CDR1 SGHRS and CDR2 YFSETQ. The ends lost 3 bases at V and 1 base at J; junction bases unmatched: 9. The CDR3 DNA follows: TGCGCCAGCAGCTGGGCGGGGACTAACCCCCAAGAGACCCAGTACTTC. Translated: CASSWAGTNPQETQYF.

The V call is TRBV5-1, the J call TRBJ2-1, with TRBD1 identical over 10 bases. The V gene end was trimmed by 5 bases and the J gene end by 5 bases; junction bases not matched to a gene: 10. Per the germline V gene, CDR1 is SGHRS and CDR2 is YFSETQ. The CDR3 length is 16 residues. The CDR3 loop is CASRAGTGEDDNEQFF. CDR3 nucleotide sequence: TGCGCCAGCAGGGCCGGGACAGGGGAGGATGACAATGAGCAGTTCTTC.

J is TRBJ1-5 and V is TRBV15, with D hard to call. Germline assignment: CDR1 LNHNV and CDR2 YYDKDF (reference sequence). Trimming left V 0 bases short and J 10 bases short, with 10 bases between. CDR3 size: 13 residues. The CDR3 spells CATSRDIRGPQHF. As DNA, the CDR3 is TGTGCCACCAGCAGAGATATAAGAGGACCCCAGCATTTT.

This rearrangement joins TRBV5-1 to TRBJ2-2; the D gene is possibly TRBD1 (5 bases). Germline V gives CDR1 SGHRS, CDR2 YFSETQ. The CDR3 spans 17 residues. The V and J ends lost 0 bases and 3 bases respectively, with 15 bases between them. DNA of the CDR3: TGCGCCAGCAGCTTGGCCTTCCAGGGAAGAGACACCGGGGAGCTGTTTTTT. Protein sequence: CASSLAFQGRDTGELFF.

As DNA, the CDR3 is TGTGCCAGCTGCCAGGGGCCTAATTACGAGCAGTACTTC. Protein product: CASCQGPNYEQYF. The gene calls are TRBV7-6 and TRBJ2-7; tentative D call: TRBD1 (6 bases). The germline V gene encodes CDR1 SGHVS and CDR2 FNYEAQ. Deletions cut 8 bases from V and 4 bases from J, with 15 bases between. The CDR3 runs to 13 residues.

This chain links TRBV28 with TRBJ2-1; D is tentatively TRBD1 or TRBD2 (5 bases each). Germline lookup yields CDR1 MDHEN and CDR2 SYDVKM. V lost 8 bases, J lost 10 bases, and 24 bases lay in between. The CDR3 has 15 amino acids. CDR3 bases: TGTGCCAGCGGACCTTACGGGGCCCGGGCTTGGGAGCAGTTCTTC. It encodes CASGPYGARAWEQFF.

This chain links TRBV6-5 with TRBJ2-3; TRBD1 matches at 9 bases. The J segment lost 2 bases and the V segment lost 11 bases, leaving 8 bases of the junction unmatched. In germline, CDR1 is MNHEY, CDR2 SVGAGI. This CDR3 has 14 amino acids. DNA of the CDR3: TGTGCCTGCGGGACAGGGAGAGACACAGATACGCAGTATTTT. Translation: CACGTGRDTDTQYF.

The rearrangement uses TRBV2 and TRBJ2-1; 9 nucleotides align to TRBD1. Losses at the gene ends were 11 bases for V and 6 bases for J; bases not matched to a gene: 11. Germline V CDR1 and CDR2: SNHLY, FYNNEI. This CDR3 contains 14 residues. In DNA, the CDR3 is TGTGCCGGAAGACGGACAGGGGACTCCAATGAGCAGTTCTTC. Its protein product is CAGRRTGDSNEQFF.

This CDR3 is CASSYGTQIQETQYF. The CDR3, as DNA: TGTGCCAGCAGTTACGGAACACAAATCCAAGAGACCCAGTACTTC. V gene TRBV27 combines with J gene TRBJ2-5; D is undetermined. Germline CDR1 reads MNHEY; CDR2 reads SMNVEV (reference sequence). Trimming shortened V by 4 bases and J by 1 base, and 13 bases separated the two germline ends. The CDR3 covers 15 residues.

V is TRBV3-1 (or the pseudogene TRBV3-2) and J is TRBJ1-2, with D hard to call. V lost 1 base, J lost 8 bases, and 8 bases lay in between. CDR1 is LGHDT and CDR2 is YNNKEL in the germline V gene (reference sequence). The CDR3 is 12 amino acids. CDR3 residues: CASSQGPGGYTF. The CDR3 DNA follows: TGTGCCAGCAGCCAAGGTCCGGGAGGCTACACCTTC.

This chain connects TRBV27 to TRBJ2-2; the match to TRBD2 covers 8 bases. The CDR3 is 15 residues long. Germline CDR1 reads MNHEY; CDR2 reads SMNVEV (reference sequence). The trim removed 5 bases at V and 7 bases at J, leaving 9 bases unmatched. CDR3 loop: CASSATGGLGGELFF. In nucleotides, the CDR3 is TGTGCCAGCAGTGCAACGGGGGGGCTGGGCGGGGAGCTGTTTTTT.

This clone appeared once. The chain's CDR3 is CASSRSGNTIYF. CDR3 coding DNA: TGTGCCAGCAGCCGCTCTGGAAACACCATATATTTT. The chain has TRBV11-1 and TRBJ1-3, with D unresolved. This CDR3 comprises 12 residues. Trimming shortened V by 5 bases and J by 0 bases, and 2 bases separated the two germline ends. From germline, CDR1 is SGHAT and CDR2 FQDESV (reference sequence).

The chain has TRBV5-4 and TRBJ1-1; D perhaps matches TRBD1 (5 bases). Germline-derived CDR1 and CDR2 are SGHNT and YYREEE (reference sequence). The CDR3 totals 13 residues. The V end lost 4 bases, the J end lost 0 bases, and 7 bases lay between the germline ends. The CDR3 DNA sequence: TGTGCCAGCAGCGAGACAGTGAACACTGAAGCTTTCTTT. Protein sequence: CASSETVNTEAFF.

V usage is TRBV12-3 or TRBV12-4 and J usage is TRBJ2-6; no firm D call. The ends were cut back, 7 bases at V and 0 bases at J, with 4 bases in the middle. The CDR3 totals 13 residues. The CDR3 here is CASKDSGANVLTF. In nucleotides, the CDR3 is TGTGCCAGCAAGGACTCTGGGGCCAACGTCCTGACTTTC.

V and J are TRBV7-9 and TRBJ2-7, with 7 nucleotides matching TRBD1. This CDR3 spans 15 amino acids. The germline V gene encodes CDR1 SEHNR and CDR2 FQNEAQ (reference sequence). With V trimmed by 4 bases and J by 2 bases, 8 bases remained unmatched. The CDR3 region has the DNA TGTGCCAGCAGCTCCCAGGGGGATCGGGCCTACGAGCAGTACTTC. Its translation: CASSSQGDRAYEQYF.

The chain combines TRBV5-1 with TRBJ1-1, with 10 bases fitting TRBD1. The CDR3 is 17 amino acids. CDR1 and CDR2 from the germline V gene are SGHRS and YFSETQ. J was trimmed by 4 bases and V by 4 bases; bases with no gene match: 13. For the CDR3, the DNA is TGCGCCAGCAGCCGGGTGGGGACAGGGGCAGTGGGCACTGAAGCTTTCTTT. The encoded protein is CASSRVGTGAVGTEAFF. Using reference TRBV5-1 and TRBJ1-1 for the parts outside the CDR3, the full variable domain is KAGVTQTPRYLIKTRGQQVTLSCSPISGHRSVSWYQQTPGQGLQFLFEYFSETQRNKGNFPGRFSGRQFSNSRSEMNVSTLELGDSALYLCASSRVGTGAVGTEAFFGQGTRLTVV.

This clone was seen just once. V and J are TRBV21-1 and TRBJ1-4. TRBV21-1 is recorded as a pseudogene. There are 11 residues in the CDR3. This chain's CDR3 is CASSKGEKLFF. The CDR3, as DNA: TGTGCCAGCAGCAAAGGCGAAAAACTGTTTTTT.

V and J are TRBV3-1 (or the pseudogene TRBV3-2) and TRBJ2-7, with D hard to call. This CDR3 contains 13 residues. The V end was cut by 1 base, the J end by 0 bases, with 4 bases between. Germline lookup yields CDR1 LGHDT and CDR2 YNNKEL (reference sequence). The chain's CDR3 is CASSQGTSYEQYF. The CDR3 coding sequence is TGTGCCAGCAGCCAAGGGACCTCCTACGAGCAGTACTTC.

The rearrangement joins TRBV11-2 to TRBJ2-5; 7 positions agree with TRBD1. This CDR3 has 12 amino acids. J lost 5 bases, V lost 5 bases, and 2 bases had no gene match. The germline CDR1 and CDR2 sequences are SGHAT and FQNNGV. The CDR3 bases are TGTGCCAGCAGCACAGGGGCGGAGACCCAGTACTTC. Translated, it gives CASSTGAETQYF.

V and J are TRBV6-5 and TRBJ1-1; no clear D gene. Germline loops: CDR1 MNHEY, CDR2 SVGAGI. Trimming shortened V by 2 bases and J by 2 bases, and 9 bases separated the two germline ends. This CDR3 has 14 amino acids. In nucleotides, the CDR3 is TGTGCCAGCAGTTACGTGGGCGGCAACACTGAAGCTTTCTTT. It is translated as CASSYVGGNTEAFF.

This clone turned up a few times. V gene TRBV2 combines with J gene TRBJ1-5, with D perhaps TRBD1 (5 bases). This CDR3 comprises 15 residues. The V gene's germline CDR1 is SNHLY and CDR2 FYNNEI. The V end was cut by 5 bases, the J end by 5 bases, with 16 bases between. CDR3 nucleotides: TGTGCCAGCAGTCCACGGGGGTCATCCTATCAGCCCCAGCATTTT. This gives the protein CASSPRGSSYQPQHF.

This chain connects TRBV3-1 (or the pseudogene TRBV3-2) to TRBJ2-1; D ambiguous. The CDR3 totals 12 residues. V gave up 4 bases and J gave up 10 bases, with 11 bases separating them. Looked up from germline, CDR1 is LGHDT and CDR2 is YNNKEL (reference sequence). The CDR3 DNA reads as TGTGCCAGCAGCCTTACAAAGAGGGAGCAGTTCTTC. Protein sequence: CASSLTKREQFF.

This rearrangement joins TRBV19 to TRBJ1-1; TRBD1 matches at 9 bases. The CDR3 runs to 14 residues. Looked up from germline, CDR1 is LNHDA and CDR2 is SQIVND (reference sequence). The V segment lost 8 bases and the J segment 5 bases; nucleotides outside the gene matches: 9. The CDR3 is CASYTGGARTEAFF. Here the CDR3 DNA reads TGTGCCAGTTATACAGGGGGCGCGCGGACTGAAGCTTTCTTT. Combining the CDR3 with reference TRBV19 and TRBJ1-1 gives the whole variable domain DGGITQSPKYLFRKEGQNVTLSCEQNLNHDAMYWYRQDPGQGLRLIYYSQIVNDFQKGDIAEGYSVSREKKESFPLTVTSAQKNPTAFYLCASYTGGARTEAFFGQGTRLTVV.

The chain carries TRBV7-3 and TRBJ2-2; D is possibly TRBD1 (6 bases). The germline gives CDR1 SGHTA, CDR2 FQGTGA. The ends were cut back, 4 bases at V and 4 bases at J, with 7 bases in the middle. This CDR3 has 13 amino acids. This CDR3 is CASSSQGTGELFF. The CDR3 nucleotides are TGTGCCAGCAGCTCACAGGGCACCGGGGAGCTGTTTTTT. Full variable domain (remainder filled in from reference TRBV7-3 and TRBJ2-2): GAGVSQTPSNKVTEKGKYVELRCDPISGHTALYWYRQSLGQGPEFLIYFQGTGAADDSGLPNDRFFAVRPEGSVSTLKIQRTERGDSAVYLCASSSQGTGELFFGEGSRLTVL.

This clone was observed a few times. The rearrangement joins TRBV19 to TRBJ1-2, with 10 bases lining up with TRBD1. This CDR3 has 15 amino acids. With V trimmed by 4 bases and J by 8 bases, 10 bases remained unmatched. CDR1 and CDR2 from the germline V gene are LNHDA and SQIVND (reference sequence). Here the CDR3 reads CASSNGGQGQRGYTF. CDR3 coding DNA: TGTGCCAGTAGTAATGGGGGACAGGGGCAGCGCGGCTACACCTTC. The full variable domain, completed using reference TRBV19 and TRBJ1-2, is DGGITQSPKYLFRKEGQNVTLSCEQNLNHDAMYWYRQDPGQGLRLIYYSQIVNDFQKGDIAEGYSVSREKKESFPLTVTSAQKNPTAFYLCASSNGGQGQRGYTFGSGTRLTVV.

The chain carries TRBV14 and TRBJ2-7, with 9 bases that match TRBD2. Germline-derived CDR1 and CDR2 are SGHDN and FVKESK. This CDR3 contains 15 residues. Trimming removed 1 base from V and 3 bases from J; junction bases left unmatched: 4. The CDR3 spells CASSQVPSGDYEQYF. Here the CDR3 DNA reads TGTGCCAGCAGCCAAGTCCCTAGCGGGGACTACGAGCAGTACTTC.

V usage is TRBV19 and J usage is TRBJ2-1, with 8 bases fitting TRBD2. The V segment lost 10 bases and the J segment 6 bases; nucleotides outside the gene matches: 11. The germline CDR1 and CDR2 sequences are LNHDA and SQIVND (reference sequence). The CDR3 runs to 14 residues. CDR3 amino acids: CATHGVAGFNEQFF. DNA for the CDR3: TGTGCCACTCACGGGGTAGCGGGGTTCAATGAGCAGTTCTTC.

The chain combines TRBV5-4 with TRBJ1-2; the D is unclear. CDR1 and CDR2 (germline): SGHNT, YYREEE (reference sequence). The CDR3 spans 14 residues. Trimming took off 0 bases at V and 7 bases at J, with 13 bases between the two ends. The CDR3 protein is CASSLALGVRGYTF. As DNA, the CDR3 is TGTGCCAGCAGCTTGGCGCTCGGGGTGCGTGGCTACACCTTC.